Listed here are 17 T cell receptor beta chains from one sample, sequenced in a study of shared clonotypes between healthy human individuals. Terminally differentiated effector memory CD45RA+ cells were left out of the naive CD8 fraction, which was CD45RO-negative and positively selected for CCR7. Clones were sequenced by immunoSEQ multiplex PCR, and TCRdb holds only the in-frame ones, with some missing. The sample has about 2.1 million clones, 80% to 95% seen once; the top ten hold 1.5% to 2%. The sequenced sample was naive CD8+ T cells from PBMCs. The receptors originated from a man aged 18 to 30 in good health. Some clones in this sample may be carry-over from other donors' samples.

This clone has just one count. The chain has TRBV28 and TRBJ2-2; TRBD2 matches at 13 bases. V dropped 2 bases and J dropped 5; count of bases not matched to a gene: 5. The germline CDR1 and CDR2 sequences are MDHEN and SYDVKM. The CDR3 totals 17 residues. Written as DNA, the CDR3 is TGTGCCAGCAGTTTAGAACCGGGACTAGCGGGAACCGGGGAGCTGTTTTTT. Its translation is CASSLEPGLAGTGELFF.

Here the CDR3 DNA reads TGCGCCAGCAGCGCCCGGGGGGCGCAACTGTACTTC. Its translation: CASSARGAQLYF. V is TRBV5-1 and J is TRBJ2-7, with a possible D match to TRBD2 (7 bases). CDR3 length: 12 residues. V dropped 4 bases and J dropped 12 bases, with 17 bases sitting between them. Germline CDR1 reads SGHRS; CDR2 reads YFSETQ.

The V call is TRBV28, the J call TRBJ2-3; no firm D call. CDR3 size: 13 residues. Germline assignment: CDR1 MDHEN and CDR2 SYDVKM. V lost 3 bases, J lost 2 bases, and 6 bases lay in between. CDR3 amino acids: CASSFTFTDTQYF. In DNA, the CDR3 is TGTGCCAGCAGTTTTACTTTCACAGATACGCAGTATTTT.

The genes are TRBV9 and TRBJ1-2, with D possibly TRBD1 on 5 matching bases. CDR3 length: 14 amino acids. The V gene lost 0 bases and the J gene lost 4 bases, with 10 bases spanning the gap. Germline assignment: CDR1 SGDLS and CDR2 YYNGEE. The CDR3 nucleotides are TGTGCCAGCAGCGTAGGACAGCACCTCTATGGCTACACCTTC. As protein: CASSVGQHLYGYTF. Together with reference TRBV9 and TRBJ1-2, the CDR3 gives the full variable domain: DSGVTQTPKHLITATGQRVTLRCSPRSGDLSVYWYQQSLDQGLQFLIQYYNGEERAKGNILERFSAQQFPDLHSELNLSSLELGDSALYFCASSVGQHLYGYTFGSGTRLTVV.

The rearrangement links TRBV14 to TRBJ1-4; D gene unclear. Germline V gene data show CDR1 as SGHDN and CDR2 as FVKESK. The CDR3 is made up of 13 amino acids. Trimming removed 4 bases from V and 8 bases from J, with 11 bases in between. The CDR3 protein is CASSLGRHEKLFF. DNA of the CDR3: TGTGCCAGCAGCCTCGGGCGCCACGAAAAACTGTTTTTT.

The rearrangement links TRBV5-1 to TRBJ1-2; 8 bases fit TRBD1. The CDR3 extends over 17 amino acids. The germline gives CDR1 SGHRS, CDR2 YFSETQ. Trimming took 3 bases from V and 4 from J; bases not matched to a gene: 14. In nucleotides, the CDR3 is TGCGCCAGCAGCTATGGACAGGGTCTTACCCTGGCCTATGGCTACACCTTC. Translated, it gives CASSYGQGLTLAYGYTF. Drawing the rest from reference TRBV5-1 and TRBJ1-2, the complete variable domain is KAGVTQTPRYLIKTRGQQVTLSCSPISGHRSVSWYQQTPGQGLQFLFEYFSETQRNKGNFPGRFSGRQFSNSRSEMNVSTLELGDSALYLCASSYGQGLTLAYGYTFGSGTRLTVV.

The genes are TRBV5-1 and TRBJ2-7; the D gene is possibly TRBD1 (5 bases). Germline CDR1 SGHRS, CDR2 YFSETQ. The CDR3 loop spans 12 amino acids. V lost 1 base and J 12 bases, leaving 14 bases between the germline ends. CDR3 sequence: CASSLWWRQGYF. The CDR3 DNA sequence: TGCGCCAGCAGCTTGTGGTGGCGGCAGGGGTACTTC.

The CDR3 bases are TGTGCCAGCTCCCCGATTTGGGGTTTTGGGGTGAATGGCTACACCTTC. This codes for CASSPIWGFGVNGYTF. The chain employs TRBV7-9 and TRBJ1-2; D remains ambiguous. The CDR3 totals 16 residues. The germline CDR1 and CDR2 sequences are SEHNR and FQNEAQ (reference sequence). Trimming stripped 8 bases from V and 6 bases from J, with 25 bases between.

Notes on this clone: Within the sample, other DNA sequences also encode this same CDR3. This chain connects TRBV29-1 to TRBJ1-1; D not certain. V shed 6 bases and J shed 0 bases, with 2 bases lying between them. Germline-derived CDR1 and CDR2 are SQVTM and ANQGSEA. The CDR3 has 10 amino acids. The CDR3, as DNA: TGCAGCGTAATGAACACTGAAGCTTTCTTT. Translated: CSVMNTEAFF.

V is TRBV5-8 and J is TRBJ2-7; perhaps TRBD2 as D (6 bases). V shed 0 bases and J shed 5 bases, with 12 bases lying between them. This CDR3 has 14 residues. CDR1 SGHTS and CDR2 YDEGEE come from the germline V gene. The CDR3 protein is CASSLVGGRHEQYF. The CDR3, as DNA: TGTGCCAGCAGCTTGGTGGGGGGAAGGCACGAGCAGTACTTC.

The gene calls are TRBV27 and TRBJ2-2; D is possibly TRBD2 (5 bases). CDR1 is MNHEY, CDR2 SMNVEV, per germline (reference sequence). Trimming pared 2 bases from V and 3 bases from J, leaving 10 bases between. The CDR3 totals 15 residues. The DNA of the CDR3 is TGTGCCAGCAGTTTACTCGCGGACTACACCGGGGAGCTGTTTTTT. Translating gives CASSLLADYTGELFF.

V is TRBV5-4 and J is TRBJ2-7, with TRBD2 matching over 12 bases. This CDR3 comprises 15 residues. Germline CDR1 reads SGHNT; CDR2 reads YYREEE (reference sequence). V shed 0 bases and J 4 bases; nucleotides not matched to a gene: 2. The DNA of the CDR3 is TGTGCCAGCAGCTTGGGGACTAGCGGGAATTACGAGCAGTACTTC. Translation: CASSLGTSGNYEQYF.

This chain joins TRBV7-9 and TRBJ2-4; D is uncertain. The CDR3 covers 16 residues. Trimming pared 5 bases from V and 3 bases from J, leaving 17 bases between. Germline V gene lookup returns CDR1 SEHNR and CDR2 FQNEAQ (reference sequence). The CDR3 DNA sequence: TGTGCCAGCAGCCCCAAAGCTGGACGACTCAAAAACATTCAGTACTTC. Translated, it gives CASSPKAGRLKNIQYF.

CDR3 in DNA: TGTGCCAGCAGCTTAGGAAGCGGGAGGGCCACAGATACGCAGTATTTT. Translating it yields CASSLGSGRATDTQYF. The J gene is TRBJ2-3, the V gene TRBV7-9; 10 bases match TRBD2. The CDR3 sequence is 16 residues long. Germline V gene lookup returns CDR1 SEHNR and CDR2 FQNEAQ (reference sequence). V shed 1 base and J 2 bases; nucleotides not matched to a gene: 3.

Here the CDR3 DNA reads TGTGCCAGCAGCTCCCCCGGGACAGGGGGCATTTTGGGTACTGAAGCTTTCTTT. It yields the protein CASSSPGTGGILGTEAFF. The chain uses TRBV13 and TRBJ1-1; 12 nucleotides line up with TRBD1. The junction had 14 bases not matched to a gene; V was cut back by 4 bases and J by 5 bases. The CDR3 covers 18 residues. Germline V lookup: CDR1 PRHDT, CDR2 FYEKMQ (reference sequence).

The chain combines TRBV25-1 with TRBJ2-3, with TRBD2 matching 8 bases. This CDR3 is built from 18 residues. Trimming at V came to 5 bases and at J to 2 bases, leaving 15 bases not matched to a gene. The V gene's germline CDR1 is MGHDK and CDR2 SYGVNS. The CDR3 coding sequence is TGTGCCAGCAGTCCAAGACTAGCGACTCCACCTCTCACAGATACGCAGTATTTT. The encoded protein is CASSPRLATPPLTDTQYF.

Here the CDR3 DNA reads TGTGCCAGCAGCCCAGGGTTTTCCTACGAGCAGTACTTC. This sequence encodes CASSPGFSYEQYF. The chain carries TRBV4-2 and TRBJ2-7, with D tentatively TRBD1 (5 bases). V was clipped by 4 bases and J by 1 base, with 8 bases between them. The CDR3 contains 13 residues. Germline assignment: CDR1 LGHNA and CDR2 YNFKEQ.